This section outlines one T cell receptor (beta chain) sequence together with its context. Only one count was recorded for this clonotype. It has no known antigen specificity. The junction does not match germline at one end; this may be a read error. RNA was extracted with the RNeasy kit and about 0.5 to 1 ug was reverse transcribed using random hexamers. The immunoSEQ multiplex PCR assay, which covers 54 Vbeta and 13 Jbeta segments, was used to amplify TCR beta CDR3 regions. PCR amplification bias was corrected using a synthetic template baseline for primer optimization and computational correction. The paper's processing steps were these. Reads were annotated to V, D and J genes according to IMGT and were analyzed with immunoSEQ Analyzer, with only productive sequences retained. Clonality was computed as one minus Shannon entropy normalized by log2 of the number of productive unique sequences. For each patient and control, public and private clones were evaluated within the 100 most prevalent clones. Clones were defined as Susac-specific when absent from the healthy and MS cohorts, from about 1,100 published viral clones and from other ImmuneACCESS disease sequences. The public reads were run again by TCRdb, first through fastp at Q25 and then through MiXCR, and only productive beta chains were kept. Merged by CDR3 protein, the rows form single entries marked with the most common genes and DNA. These V and J calls are TCRdb output, not the study's own analysis. For this sample the table gives 120,000 or so distinct CDR3 sequences, of which 85% to 95% were detected only once. The ten largest clones add up to around 0.27% of the sample.

The sample comes from a study of CD8 T cells in Susac syndrome (dated by TCRdb to the late 2010s). Turning to the overall study: Among the sequenced Susac syndrome patients, five or six had clinically active disease and fewer than ten were in clinical remission. At blood withdrawal, Susac syndrome patients were either therapy-naive, taking corticosteroids (in some cases with IVIg as well), or taking IVIg alone. Repertoire sequencing was used to test whether CD8+ T cell activation and differentiation in Susac syndrome was antigen driven. The study compared CD8+ T cell repertoire clonality among roughly eleven healthy donors, 14 Susac syndrome patients and roughly 15 multiple sclerosis patients.

Peripheral blood CD8+ and CD4+ T cells from healthy donors, Susac syndrome patients and multiple sclerosis patients were profiled using high-throughput TCR beta sequencing. The Susac syndrome patients fulfilled recently defined diagnostic criteria for definite or probable disease. CD8+ TEMRA cells were enriched by FACS, while bulk CD8+ and CD4+ T cells were purified by magnetic negative isolation. Blood was collected in EDTA tubes and processed within 24 hours, with PBMCs isolated through density gradient centrifugation. PBMCs intended for TCR sequencing were cryopreserved in liquid nitrogen and were subsequently thawed in a 37 degrees C water bath. Purity of sorted or isolated CD4+, CD8+ and CD8+ TEMRA cells was at least 90%. What the authors observed across the whole study: Looking at Susac-specific public clones, the researchers identified approximately 15 in the total CD8+ repertoire and four or five in the CD8+ TEMRA repertoire. The number of individuals in the TCR sequencing and HLA analysis was recognized as being relatively small. Clonal expansion was observed in Susac syndrome CD8+ repertoires, with the highest expansion in CD8+ TEMRA cells and greater expansion in clinically active than in remitting patients.

The CDR3 holds 14 amino acids from the cysteine to the phenylalanine. The entry retains the CDR3 DNA only, 42 bases that are in frame from base 1. As encoded in the germline V gene, CDR1 is SGHDN while CDR2 is FVKESK. The rearranged chain carries TRBV14 and TRBJ2-7, with the D gene call left open. Sequenced material: CD8+ T cells from PBMCs. This TCR came from a human donor with Susac syndrome. The DNA reads as follows: TGCGCCAGCAGCCATATAAGGTCATTCTACGAGCAGTACTTC. Its product reads: CASSHIRSFYEQYF.